The T cell receptor (beta chain) described here comes from a study of blood T cell repertoires in COVID-19. In the authors' methods: Estimated nucleated cell counts came from reference gene primer amplification. The assay was immunoSEQ multiplex PCR, and TCRdb's table has in-frame clones only and misses some. V, J and clone size are those of that table, while D and trimming were read from the DNA. This sample yields about 300,000 clones, of which 70% to 85% are seen a single time; over 1.3% belongs to the top ten. Seattle patients were enrolled while actively infected and followed longitudinally. The receptor's source is a human donor with COVID-19, enrolled during active disease. The donor label of this sample is uncertain. The sample comprised peripheral blood.

The CDR3 DNA sequence: TGTGCCAGCAGACTTCTCCGGGACAGGGCGCTCTATGGCTACACCTTC. This gives the protein CASRLLRDRALYGYTF. The chain has TRBV28 and TRBJ1-2, with 9 nucleotides matching TRBD1. This CDR3 comprises 16 residues. Losses at the gene ends were 6 bases for V and 4 bases for J; bases not matched to a gene: 12. The germline gives CDR1 MDHEN, CDR2 SYDVKM.